This T cell receptor beta chain was retrieved from a study of T cell clusters in autoimmune cytopenias (dated by TCRdb to between 2019 and 2020). Background for the entire study: A median TRB sequencing depth of 50,000 to 65,000 reads per sample was reached, and a median of approximately 2,300 distinct TRB clonotypes per sample was obtained. The study aimed to test whether autoimmune cytopenia patients carry a disease-specific immune repertoire signature usable as a blood-based biomarker. TRB and IGH repertoires from peripheral blood were sequenced in autoimmune cytopenia patients at active disease and during treatment follow-up, with healthy, CLL and autoimmune hepatitis controls included alongside. Overall study results and their limits: The T cell clusters were defined only in silico, and the functional role of the clusters was left to be validated experimentally. The cluster-lack signature was not observed for secondary cytopenia versus CLL, as the signature was apparently masked by the dominant lymphoma-associated repertoire. Compared with active autoimmune hepatitis patients, healthy donors had almost three times as many exclusive TRB clusters, a finding consistent with an autoimmunity-wide signature. TRB repertoire shifts, with less even repertoires in secondary cytopenia and CLL, mostly reflected lymphoma bias rather than autoimmunity. The GLIPH analysis suggested a lack of physiological T cell clusters in primary autoimmune cytopenia patients, since 51 clusters were exclusive to healthy donors whereas under 20 were exclusive to patients.

A count is missing, but by frequency this clonotype is medium-sized (0.01 to 0.1%). Its target antigen remains unknown. Multiplex PCR with a touch-down protocol amplified TRB rearrangements, with the TRB-A and TRB-B primer pools combined in a single tube. Illumina adapters and sample indices were added to the amplicons through two consecutive PCR reactions performed with Phusion HS II polymerase. After gel purification with the NucleoSpin Gel and PCR Clean-up kit, the amplicons were quantified by Qubit and checked for quality on an Agilent 2100 Bioanalyzer. Sequencing of the libraries was done on an Illumina MiSeq with 600-cycle, single-indexed, paired-end runs. Per the original workflow: MiXCR version 2.1.12 with the default MiXCR reference library was used to align and assemble TRB reads. A clone was defined by each unique CDR3 nucleotide sequence, and the analysis included only productive sequences supported by at least two reads. To assess repertoire diversity, an R script computed alpha-parameterized diversity profiles (alpha 0 to 5), which included the Shannon (alpha 1) and Simpson (alpha 2) indices. The tcR package was used to compute combinatorial TRB VJ usage, and cohorts were compared on this usage by principal component analysis with ade4. TCRbeta CDR3s were clustered with GLIPH on cohort pairs matched by age and read depth, and cluster frequencies were compared by Wilcoxon test. TCRdb reprocessed the reads, and each CDR3 protein sequence is entered once, without DNA. In this record, the V and J calls reflect TCRdb's handling and not the investigators' own analysis. The sample's table lists a count of approximately 3,000 distinct CDR3 sequences. Clones ranked in the top ten supply approximately 5% of the sample.

For each sample, TRB amplification used 200 to 250 ng of peripheral blood genomic DNA, equal to some 37,000 genome equivalents. CDR1 and CDR2, looked up from the germline V gene, are SGHDT and YYEEEE. Counted from cysteine to phenylalanine, this CDR3 has 14 amino acids. The protein alone is recorded here. The source is a human donor with an autoimmune cytopenia or autoimmune hepatitis (not recorded which). Source material: peripheral blood. Here the chain combines TRBV5-6 and TRBJ2-7; the D gene TCRdb calls, TRBD2, cannot be checked with no DNA. The CDR3 has the sequence CASSLAAGSYEQYF.